These T cell receptor beta chains were read from a single sample in a study of T-cell memory formation after mild COVID-19. TCRdb redid the calling of the 5' RACE reads with MiXCR, one entry per CDR3 protein. The profile shows 350,000 to 450,000 distinct CDR3 sequences, roughly 24% of them singletons. The sequenced sample consisted of PBMCs or a T cell subset sorted from them (not recorded which). These receptors came from an adult woman who had mild COVID-19 (a few samples of this study predate the infection). Cell type and time point are not known. Both conserved end residues are part of each CDR3. The order of the fields is D gene, J gene, V gene, clone size, CDR3 length, CDR3 DNA, CDR3 protein. The D gene is left open where the match is weak. The size of a clone is reported for some rows only, either as once, few or many, or as a class for expanded clones.

D: -; J: TRBJ2-7; V: TRBV7-9; size: few; length: 13; DNA: TGTGCCAGCAGCTCGCCGACTAGATCGGAGCAGTACTTC; CDR3: CASSSPTRSEQYF
D: TRBD1; J: TRBJ1-2; V: TRBV15; size: -; length: 13; DNA: TGTGCCACCACTACTGACAGGGAGGATGGCTACACCTTC; CDR3: CATTTDREDGYTF
D: -; J: TRBJ1-2; V: TRBV4-1; size: many; length: 17; DNA: TGCGCCAGCAGCCAAATCCGACTCCGGGACCGGGCCTATGGCTACACCTTC; CDR3: CASSQIRLRDRAYGYTF
D: TRBD1; J: TRBJ1-1; V: TRBV7-6; size: -; length: 16; DNA: TGTGCCAGCAGCTTAGTAGAGGGGGCGATGAACACTGAAGCTTTCTTT; CDR3: CASSLVEGAMNTEAFF
D: TRBD2; J: TRBJ2-7; V: TRBV5-1; size: -; length: 16; DNA: TGCGCCAGCAGCTTGACTAGCGGGACGAGCTCCTACGAGCAGTACTTC; CDR3: CASSLTSGTSSYEQYF
D: TRBD1; J: TRBJ1-4; V: TRBV11-2; size: -; length: 15; DNA: TGTGCCAGCAGCCCCGACAGGGGAACTAATGAAAAACTGTTTTTT; CDR3: CASSPDRGTNEKLFF
D: TRBD2; J: TRBJ2-2; V: TRBV7-3; size: few; length: 15; DNA: TGTGCCAGTCGGACTAGCGGGGGTAACACCGGGGAGCTGTTTTTT; CDR3: CASRTSGGNTGELFF
D: -; J: TRBJ2-2; V: TRBV3-2; size: -; length: 18; DNA: TGTGCCAGCAGCCAAGCTTTGTTCCCGCTCGTAAACACCGGGGAGCTGTTTTTT; CDR3: CASSQALFPLVNTGELFF
D: -; J: TRBJ2-3; V: TRBV18; size: few; length: 16; DNA: TGTGCCAGCTCACCACCGAGGGGAGCCGGGGCCGATACGCAGTATTTT; CDR3: CASSPPRGAGADTQYF
D: -; J: TRBJ2-4; V: TRBV5-1; size: few; length: 13; DNA: TGCGCCAGCAGCTTGGGCGGGCAAAACATTCAGTACTTC; CDR3: CASSLGGQNIQYF
D: -; J: TRBJ2-1; V: TRBV5-1; size: -; length: 14; DNA: TGCGCCAGCAGCTTTCCCCGGGAGCGTCATGAGCAGTTCTTC; CDR3: CASSFPRERHEQFF
D: -; J: TRBJ1-2; V: TRBV2; size: -; length: 15; DNA: TGTGCCAGCAAAAACAGGGATTCAGCTAACTATGGCTACACCTTC; CDR3: CASKNRDSANYGYTF
D: -; J: TRBJ1-3; V: TRBV18; size: -; length: 18; DNA: TGTGCCAGCTCACCACCGGCGTCAGTTGGAAACTCTGGAAACACCATATATTTT; CDR3: CASSPPASVGNSGNTIYF
D: -; J: TRBJ1-2; V: TRBV9; size: -; length: 14; DNA: TGTGCCAGCAGCGGAAGAACAGCGAACTATGGCTACACCTTC; CDR3: CASSGRTANYGYTF
D: -; J: TRBJ2-7; V: TRBV30; size: few; length: 13; DNA: TGTGCCTGGAGGCGCGGGGGCAGCTACGAGCAGTACTTC; CDR3: CAWRRGGSYEQYF
D: -; J: TRBJ2-7; V: TRBV12-3/TRBV12-4; size: few; length: 17; DNA: TGTGCCAGCAGAGCCCGGGTAGGGGTGTCAGGAAACTACGAGCAGTACTTC; CDR3: CASRARVGVSGNYEQYF
D: -; J: TRBJ2-2; V: TRBV20-1; size: -; length: 15; DNA: TGCAGTGCTAGATCGGGCGGGTACGACACCGGGGAGCTGTTTTTT; CDR3: CSARSGGYDTGELFF
D: -; J: TRBJ2-1; V: TRBV4-2; size: few; length: 16; DNA: TGTGCCAGCAGCCAAGCCCCGGGAGCAGGTGGAAATGAGCAGTTCTTC; CDR3: CASSQAPGAGGNEQFF
D: TRBD1; J: TRBJ1-2; V: TRBV25-1; size: few; length: 16; DNA: TGTGCCAGCAGTACCCCCTGGGACAGGGGGTTGAATGGCTACACCTTC; CDR3: CASSTPWDRGLNGYTF
D: -; J: TRBJ2-5; V: TRBV7-6; size: few; length: 15; DNA: TGTGCCAGCAGCTCAACGAACCTGGGAAAGGAGACCCAGTACTTC; CDR3: CASSSTNLGKETQYF
D: -; J: TRBJ1-1; V: TRBV29-1; size: -; length: 13; DNA: TGCAGCGCACGGGGCAAAGGGTGGACTGAAGCTTTCTTT; CDR3: CSARGKGWTEAFF
D: TRBD1; J: TRBJ2-2; V: TRBV7-6; size: -; length: 16; DNA: TGTGCCAGCAGCCAAACCGGGACAGGGGGCATCGGGGAGCTGTTTTTT; CDR3: CASSQTGTGGIGELFF
D: TRBD1; J: TRBJ2-5; V: TRBV10-3; size: -; length: 15; DNA: TGTGCCATCAGTGATGGGACAGGGGGCAGAGAGACCCAGTACTTC; CDR3: CAISDGTGGRETQYF
D: -; J: TRBJ1-6; V: TRBV18; size: -; length: 15; DNA: TGTGCCAGCTCACCTGGACAGCCAGATAATTCACCCCTCCACTTT; CDR3: CASSPGQPDNSPLHF
D: -; J: TRBJ2-5; V: TRBV20-1; size: -; length: 14; DNA: TGCAGTGCTGAAGTGGGAGTTTCCCTCGAGACCCAGTACTTC; CDR3: CSAEVGVSLETQYF
D: TRBD1; J: TRBJ1-2; V: TRBV5-1; size: few; length: 15; DNA: TGCGCCAGCAGCCCGGGACAGGGGATAGCCTATGGCTACACCTTC; CDR3: CASSPGQGIAYGYTF
D: TRBD1; J: TRBJ2-2; V: TRBV11-2; size: -; length: 15; DNA: TGTGCCAGCAGCTCCGGGACAGGGGATCACGGGGAGCTGTTTTTT; CDR3: CASSSGTGDHGELFF
D: -; J: TRBJ2-3; V: TRBV5-4; size: -; length: 14; DNA: TGTGCCAGCAGCCTTCCTAGCTCCCCAGATACGCAGTATTTT; CDR3: CASSLPSSPDTQYF
D: TRBD2; J: TRBJ2-5; V: TRBV5-6; size: few; length: 14; DNA: TGTGCCAGCAGCTTTCCAGCGGGAGGAGAGACCCAGTACTTC; CDR3: CASSFPAGGETQYF
D: -; J: TRBJ1-6; V: TRBV30; size: -; length: 14; DNA: TGTGCCTGGAGTGTAGGACTCGATAATTCACCCCTCCACTTT; CDR3: CAWSVGLDNSPLHF
D: TRBD2; J: TRBJ2-3; V: TRBV18; size: once; length: 18; DNA: TGTGCCAGCTCACCCGGACTAGCGGGGGGGCTGGGCACAGATACGCAGTATTTT; CDR3: CASSPGLAGGLGTDTQYF
D: -; J: TRBJ1-3; V: TRBV4-1; size: few; length: 15; DNA: TGCGCCAGCAGCTCAGGGTATGGAGCTGGAAACACCATATATTTT; CDR3: CASSSGYGAGNTIYF
D: TRBD2; J: TRBJ2-2; V: TRBV6-5; size: few; length: 16; DNA: TGTGCCAGCACTAGACTAGCGGGAGGGTACACCGGGGAGCTGTTTTTT; CDR3: CASTRLAGGYTGELFF
D: -; J: TRBJ2-1; V: TRBV9; size: -; length: 17; DNA: TGTGCCAGCAGCGCAGGACTGGAAAGTCGCTCCTACAATGAGCAGTTCTTC; CDR3: CASSAGLESRSYNEQFF
D: -; J: TRBJ1-2; V: TRBV7-8; size: few; length: 15; DNA: TGTGCCAGCAGCACCACGGTTGGGGGTGGCTATGGCTACACCTTC; CDR3: CASSTTVGGGYGYTF
D: -; J: TRBJ1-5; V: TRBV12-3/TRBV12-4; size: few; length: 16; DNA: TGTGCCAGCAGTTTAGAGGCACGGCCGAGCAATCAGCCCCAGCATTTT; CDR3: CASSLEARPSNQPQHF
D: TRBD2; J: TRBJ2-3; V: TRBV10-3; size: few; length: 17; DNA: TGTGCCATCAGCAAAAGCGGGACTAGCGGAGGCACAGATACGCAGTATTTT; CDR3: CAISKSGTSGGTDTQYF
D: -; J: TRBJ1-1; V: TRBV29-1; size: few; length: 14; DNA: TGCAGCGTTCTTATGGGGCCAGGGACCACTGAAGCTTTCTTT; CDR3: CSVLMGPGTTEAFF
D: -; J: TRBJ1-1; V: TRBV7-3; size: -; length: 14; DNA: TGTGCCAGCAGCTTCCAGGGAAGTAACACTGAAGTTTTCTTT; CDR3: CASSFQGSNTEVFF
D: TRBD2; J: TRBJ2-3; V: TRBV12-3/TRBV12-4; size: few; length: 15; DNA: TGTGCCAGCAGCCCCCCCGCGGGGGGGGACCATACGCAGTATTTT; CDR3: CASSPPAGGDHTQYF
D: -; J: TRBJ2-2; V: TRBV20-1; size: few; length: 13; DNA: TGCAGTGCTAGAGATTCAGGGGACGGGGAGCTGTTTTTT; CDR3: CSARDSGDGELFF
D: -; J: TRBJ2-1; V: TRBV29-1; size: few; length: 15; DNA: TGCAGCGTTGACGGGCGGGATAGCTCCTACAATGAGCAGTTCTTC; CDR3: CSVDGRDSSYNEQFF
D: TRBD2; J: TRBJ2-5; V: TRBV5-1; size: few; length: 18; DNA: TGCGCCAGCAGCCACGGACTAGCGGGTGACCCCACCGGGGAGACCCAGTACTTC; CDR3: CASSHGLAGDPTGETQYF
D: -; J: TRBJ2-1; V: TRBV20-1; size: few; length: 12; DNA: TGCAGTGCGAGACTCTCCTACAATGAGCAGTTCTTC; CDR3: CSARLSYNEQFF
D: -; J: TRBJ1-6; V: TRBV3-1; size: few; length: 16; DNA: TGTGCCAGCAGCCAAGGAGGCCAGTCGACCAATTCACCCCTTCACTTT; CDR3: CASSQGGQSTNSPLHF
D: TRBD2; J: TRBJ2-3; V: TRBV5-1; size: few; length: 19; DNA: TGCGCCAGCAGCTACCCGGGACTAGCGGGACTTTCTAGCACAGATACGCAGTATTTT; CDR3: CASSYPGLAGLSSTDTQYF
D: TRBD1; J: TRBJ2-5; V: TRBV24-1; size: -; length: 16; DNA: TGTGCCACCAGTGAACGGACCAGGACAGGGCTAGAGACCCAGTACTTC; CDR3: CATSERTRTGLETQYF
D: TRBD2; J: TRBJ2-3; V: TRBV7-2; size: many; length: 17; DNA: TGTGCCAGCAGCTTAGGGAGACTCGGGAGGGCCTCAGATACGCAGTATTTT; CDR3: CASSLGRLGRASDTQYF
D: TRBD2; J: TRBJ2-3; V: TRBV12-3/TRBV12-4; size: few; length: 17; DNA: TGTGCCAGCAGCCCTAGGGGTCTAGCGGGGGGCACAGATACGCAGTATTTT; CDR3: CASSPRGLAGGTDTQYF
D: -; J: TRBJ2-7; V: TRBV20-1; size: -; length: 13; DNA: TGCAGTGCTTGGGGATCTGTTGGGTACGAGCAGTACTTC; CDR3: CSAWGSVGYEQYF
D: -; J: TRBJ1-5; V: TRBV20-1; size: few; length: 13; DNA: TGCAGTGCTCGGGTCGGGGCTGAGCAGCCCCAGCATTTT; CDR3: CSARVGAEQPQHF
D: -; J: TRBJ1-1; V: TRBV10-2; size: -; length: 13; DNA: TGCGCCAGCAGTGACCAGGGAATATCTGGAGCTTTCTTT; CDR3: CASSDQGISGAFF
D: TRBD2; J: TRBJ2-1; V: TRBV5-5; size: -; length: 13; DNA: TGTGCCAGCAGCTTGGAGTGGGGGGGTGAGCAGTTCTTC; CDR3: CASSLEWGGEQFF
D: -; J: TRBJ1-5; V: TRBV9; size: -; length: 15; DNA: TGTGCCAGCAGCGTAGACATCGGTGTGAGGCAGCCCCAGCATTTT; CDR3: CASSVDIGVRQPQHF